The 15 T cell receptor beta chains listed next were all sequenced from one sample in a study of CD8+ T cells in alopecia areata. Cells that came from pooled cutaneous lymph nodes were sorted using CD4, CD8alpha, NKG2D, NKG2ACE and other markers. RNA was extracted and reverse transcribed into cDNA as the sequencing template. Clones were sequenced by immunoSEQ multiplex PCR, and TCRdb holds only the in-frame ones, with some missing. There are roughly 5,800 clones in the sample, none observed a single time. Input material: CD8+ T cells sorted from a lymph node. All receptors come from a C3H/HeJ mouse with alopecia areata. Strain haplotype (MHC): H2-k.

In its sample, this clone was seen many times. Here the gene names and germline are mouse. Read data end 4 residues before the CDR3 end; the end is taken from the germline J gene. Other DNA variants within this sample encode the same CDR3. The rearrangement joins TRBV5 to TRBJ1-1; D is unresolved. This CDR3 comprises 12 residues. CDR1 LGHNA and CDR2 YNLKQL come from the germline V gene (reference sequence). The sequenced CDR3 bases are TGTGCCAGCAGCCAAGAAGGGACA. Translation: CASSQEGT. The whole CDR3 reads CASSQEGTEVFF.

Ten or more counts support this clone. Genes and germline come from the mouse. Sequencing ends 4 residues short of the CDR3 end; the germline J gene provides the rest. The V and J genes are TRBV14 and TRBJ2-5; D gene ambiguous. This CDR3 has 13 residues. Germline V lookup: CDR1 SGHDT, CDR2 FRDEAV. The germline V and J ends were trimmed by 5 bases and 2 bases, with 9 bases remaining between them. The CDR3 sequence: CASRAGLQDTQYF. Partial CDR3 DNA: TGTGCCAGCAGGGCAGGTCTCCAAGAC.

In its sample, this clone was seen a few times. The junction shows a germline mismatch at one end, possibly a read error. The gene symbols are mouse symbols. The read terminates 4 residues ahead of where the CDR3 ends, so the germline J gene completes it. The chain carries TRBV29 and TRBJ1-2; tentatively, D is TRBD1 (6 bases). The CDR3 is 15 amino acids. The V gene's germline CDR1 is MSHET and CDR2 SYDVDS. The chain's CDR3 is CASSAHREANSDYTF. CDR3 DNA, as far as it was read: TGTGCCAGCAGTGCCCACAGGGAGGCAAACTCC. Full variable domain (rest looked up from reference TRBV29 and TRBJ1-2): DMKVTQMPRYLIKRMGENVLLECGQDMSHETMYWYRQDPGLGLQLIYISYDVDSNSEGDIPKGYRVSRKKREHFSLILDSAKTNQTSVYFCASSAHREANSDYTFGSGTRLLVI.

A few counts support this clone. Gene names are mouse gene names. The read is 4 residues too short to cover the CDR3 end, so that end is filled in from the germline J gene. The chain combines TRBV19 with TRBJ2-2, with 10 bases fitting TRBD2. Germline V lookup: CDR1 FNHDT, CDR2 SITEND (reference sequence). This CDR3 is built from 15 residues. With 5 bases clipped from V and 3 bases from J, the junction kept 4 bases outside the gene matches. The CDR3 loop is CASSRDWGYTGQLYF. The CDR3 bases that were read are TGTGCCAGCAGCAGGGACTGGGGATACACCGGG. Full variable domain (outside the CDR3, taken from reference TRBV19 and TRBJ2-2): GGIITQTPKFLIGQEGQKLTLKCQQNFNHDTMYWYRQDSGKGLRLIYYSITENDLQKGDLSEGYDASREKKSSFSLTVTSAQKNEMAVFLCASSRDWGYTGQLYFGEGSKLTVL.

This clone was detected ten times or more. Gene labels here are mouse ones. The CDR3 DNA, read in part, is TGTGCCAGCAGTGAGACTGGGGGGGCGCGAGGTCAAAAC. Residues: CASSETGGARGQN. The entire CDR3 protein reads CASSETGGARGQNTLYF. This chain joins TRBV13-3 and TRBJ2-4; TRBD2 matches 12 bases. The read is 4 residues too short to cover the CDR3 end, so that end is filled in from the germline J gene. V shed 2 bases and J 1 base; nucleotides not matched to a gene: 5. Germline V gene lookup returns CDR1 NNHDY and CDR2 SYVADS. The CDR3 is 17 residues long. The variable domain in full, with the rest retrieved from reference TRBV13-3 and TRBJ2-4, is EAAVTQSPRSKVAVTGGKVTLSCHQTNNHDYMYWYRQDTGHGLRLIHYSYVADSTEKGDIPDGYKASRPSQENFSLILELASLSQTAVYFCASSETGGARGQNTLYFGAGTRLSVL.

This clone has a count of ten or more. Gene names are mouse gene names. The read ends 4 residues early relative to the CDR3; the germline J gene fills the gap. The rearrangement joins TRBV31 to TRBJ2-1, with 11 nucleotides matching TRBD2. Germline CDR1 reads GKSSPN; CDR2 reads SITVG. The CDR3 has 14 residues. CDR3 protein: CAWSLNWGGAEQFF. Partial CDR3 DNA: TGTGCCTGGAGTCTAAACTGGGGGGGCGCT.

This clone qualifies as medium-sized. Gene names denote mouse genes. The read terminates 4 residues ahead of where the CDR3 ends, so the germline J gene completes it. This chain connects TRBV14 to TRBJ2-1, with 7 bases matching TRBD1. The CDR3 has 13 amino acids. The junction had 3 bases not matched to a gene; V was cut back by 5 bases and J by 4 bases. CDR1 and CDR2 from the germline V gene are SGHDT and FRDEAV. The sequenced part of the CDR3 DNA is TGTGCCAGCAGACGGGACAGATATGCT. Protein sequence: CASRRDRYA. The full CDR3 is CASRRDRYAEQFF.

In its sample, this clone was seen many times. Gene labels here are mouse ones. The CDR3 extends 4 residues past the end of the read, so its final part is completed from the germline J gene. V gene TRBV13-2 combines with J gene TRBJ2-2; 10 bases are a match to TRBD2. This CDR3 comprises 17 residues. Germline loops: CDR1 NNHNN, CDR2 SYGAGS (reference sequence). V shed 0 bases, J shed 6 bases, and the junction held 8 bases outside the gene matches. CDR3 DNA (partial): TGTGCCAGCGGTGATGCGGGGGCCTGGGGGGGCGCCGGG. The encoded protein is CASGDAGAWGGAG. The full CDR3 sequence reads CASGDAGAWGGAGQLYF.

This clone was seen repeatedly, ten times or more. Gene names follow the mouse nomenclature. Here the CDR3 reads CASTGQTNTGQLYF. The CDR3 DNA, read in part, is TGTGCCAGCACGGGACAGACAAACACCGGG. The rearrangement links TRBV13-3 to TRBJ2-2; 7 nucleotides align to TRBD1. The sequence runs out 4 residues before the end of the CDR3; the remainder is reconstructed from the germline J gene. The CDR3 has 14 amino acids. From germline, CDR1 is NNHDY and CDR2 SYVADS. The junction had 2 bases not matched to a gene; V was cut back by 6 bases and J by 0 bases.

This clone was seen repeatedly, ten times or more. Any gene name here is a mouse gene name. The CDR3 end lies 3 residues beyond the end of the read and is filled in from the germline J gene. This chain links TRBV3 with TRBJ1-6; 9 bases line up with TRBD1. TRBJ1-6 is marked as an open reading frame, function uncertain. Per the germline V gene, CDR1 is SNHLY and CDR2 is FYNGKV (reference sequence). The CDR3 contains 11 residues. CDR3 residues: CASSPGQGLYF. CDR3 DNA (partial): TGTGCCAGCAGCCCGGGACAGGGC.

This clone has at least ten counts. Gene names denote mouse genes. The DNA read from the CDR3 is TGTGCCAGCGGGATCGGGGGGGGA. Translation: CASGIGGG. The whole CDR3 protein is CASGIGGGEVFF. The V call is TRBV13-2, the J call TRBJ1-1; D is possibly TRBD1 (5 bases). The CDR3 is cut off 4 residues early in the read; its end comes from the germline J gene. The germline V gene encodes CDR1 NNHNN and CDR2 SYGAGS (reference sequence). This CDR3 comprises 12 residues.

This clone came up many times. Gene labels here are mouse ones. The CDR3 end falls 4 residues outside the read, so it is completed with the germline J gene. The chain combines TRBV31 with TRBJ2-3, with 12 bases fitting TRBD2. The CDR3 is 17 residues long. Germline V gives CDR1 GKSSPN, CDR2 SITVG. The junction had 4 bases not matched to a gene; V was cut back by 0 bases and J by 0 bases. CDR3 residues: CAWSLGTGGTSAETLYF. Incomplete CDR3 DNA: TGTGCCTGGAGTCTTGGGACTGGGGGGACTAGTGCAGAA. Full variable domain (outside the CDR3, taken from reference TRBV31 and TRBJ2-3): AQTIHQWPVAEIKAVGSPLSLGCTIKGKSSPNLYWYWQATGGTLQQLFYSITVGQVESVVQLNLSASRPKDDQFILSTEKLLLSHSGFYLCAWSLGTGGTSAETLYFGSGTRLTVL.

The sample holds a few counts of this clone. Mouse germline and gene names are used. The sequence runs out 4 residues before the end of the CDR3; the remainder is reconstructed from the germline J gene. The chain has TRBV13-3 and TRBJ2-5, with TRBD2 identical over 14 bases. This CDR3 is 17 amino acids long. Germline CDR1 is NNHDY and CDR2 is SYVADS. CDR3 region: CASSEGTGGALWDTQYF. CDR3 bases read: TGTGCCAGCAGTGAGGGGACTGGGGGGGCGCTTTGGGAC. Full variable domain (missing parts from reference TRBV13-3 and TRBJ2-5): EAAVTQSPRSKVAVTGGKVTLSCHQTNNHDYMYWYRQDTGHGLRLIHYSYVADSTEKGDIPDGYKASRPSQENFSLILELASLSQTAVYFCASSEGTGGALWDTQYFGPGTRLLVL.

By sample share, this clone is medium-sized. Gene and germline names: mouse. The DNA ends 4 residues before the CDR3 does, and the rest of the CDR3 is filled in from the germline J gene. V usage is TRBV16 and J usage is TRBJ2-7, with D possibly matching TRBD1 (6 bases). The CDR3 has 12 residues. In germline, CDR1 is SGHSA, CDR2 FRNQAP. The chain's CDR3 is CASSLQGYEQYF. The part of the CDR3 DNA that was read is TGTGCAAGCAGCTTACAGGGGTAT.

This clone was seen many times. All gene names here are mouse names. The CDR3 extends 4 residues past the end of the read, so its final part is completed from the germline J gene. The gene calls are TRBV16 and TRBJ2-4; TRBD2 matches at 10 bases. CDR1 is SGHSA, CDR2 FRNQAP, per germline. CDR3 size: 14 residues. CDR3 region: CASSSGLGENTLYF. The sequenced CDR3 bases are TGTGCAAGCAGCTCAGGACTGGGGGAAAAC.